One TCR beta chain is described in this entry. Its antigen is unidentified. The PCR used 60 Vbeta and 13 Jbeta primers. TCRdb's table, derived via immunoSEQ multiplex PCR, lists solely in-frame clones and lacks some. The data contain roughly 89,000 clones, about three quarters of them singletons. V trimming: 5 bases; J trimming: 0 bases; junction bases outside the gene matches: 7. The CDR3 is 17 residues long. Germline V gene sequence: CDR1 MNHEY, CDR2 SMNVEV (reference sequence). This entry belongs to a study of cytomegalovirus exposure and HLA in healthy donors. Points from the study as a whole: Earlier analysis found most TCR beta V segments productive about 90% or about 30% of the time. Follow-up analysis seemed to connect common viral pathogens with several of the most significant clusters identified.

The sequence was obtained from a man aged 25 to 45 in good health and CMV-seropositive. V is TRBV27 and J is TRBJ1-6; TRBD1 matches at 7 bases. Sequencing was done on a sample of PBMCs. CDR3 DNA sequence: TGTGCCAGCAGTCCCAGCCCAGGGGGCTCCTATAATTCACCCCTCCACTTT. Translation gives CASSPSPGGSYNSPLHF.